The sequence of this T cell receptor beta chain was determined in a study of blood T cell repertoires in COVID-19. Study-wide context: Sites in the United States, Italy and Spain provided acute and convalescent COVID-19 samples. In each case, the material was cDNA or gDNA derived from T cells, B-cell-depleted T cells, or PBMCs.

Original handling: Counts of nucleated cells, estimated from reference gene primer amplification, were obtained. Profiling relied on immunoSEQ multiplex PCR, and the TCRdb table lists in-frame clones only, not all of them. That table furnishes V, J and clone size, whereas the DNA furnished D and trimming. The repertoire holds some 230,000 clones, with around 82% as singletons. The V and J ends lost 5 bases and 3 bases respectively, with 11 bases between them. Germline V gene sequence: CDR1 MNHEY, CDR2 SVGAGI. The CDR3 runs 14 residues. This clonotype was sampled from a woman under 40 who had recovered from COVID-19. The V call is TRBV6-5, the J call TRBJ2-1; TRBD2 is a possible D gene (5 bases). Sample: peripheral blood. CDR3 amino acids: CASSSGRFYNEQFF. The CDR3 DNA follows: TGTGCCAGCAGTAGCGGACGTTTCTACAATGAGCAGTTCTTC.